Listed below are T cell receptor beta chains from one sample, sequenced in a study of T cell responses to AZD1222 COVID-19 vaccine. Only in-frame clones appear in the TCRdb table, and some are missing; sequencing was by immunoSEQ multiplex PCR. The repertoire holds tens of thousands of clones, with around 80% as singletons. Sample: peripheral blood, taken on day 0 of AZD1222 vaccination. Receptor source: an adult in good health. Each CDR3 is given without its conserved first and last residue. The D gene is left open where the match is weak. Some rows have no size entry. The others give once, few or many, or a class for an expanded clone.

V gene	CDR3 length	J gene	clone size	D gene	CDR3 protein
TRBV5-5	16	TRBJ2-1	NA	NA	ASSLGGGGPSSYNEQF
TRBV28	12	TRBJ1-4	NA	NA	ASTVERGREKLF
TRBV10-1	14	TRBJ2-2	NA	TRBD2	ASSASGLGFTGELF
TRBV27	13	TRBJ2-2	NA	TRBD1	ASSSPGQAPGELF
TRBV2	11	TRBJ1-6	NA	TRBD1	ASSGQGDSPLH
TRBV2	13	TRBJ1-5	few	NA	ASSVLTGPNQPQH
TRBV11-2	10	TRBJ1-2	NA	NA	ASSLLRGGYT
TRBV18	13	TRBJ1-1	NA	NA	ASSPPQNMNTEAF
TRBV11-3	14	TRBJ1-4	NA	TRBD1	ASSLRQGDANEKLF
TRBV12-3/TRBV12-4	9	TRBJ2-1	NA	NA	ASSRGNEQF
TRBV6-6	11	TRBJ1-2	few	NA	ASSPSQERGYT
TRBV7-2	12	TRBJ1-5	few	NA	ASSLAHQNQPQH
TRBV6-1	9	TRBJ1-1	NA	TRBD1	ASRTGFEAF
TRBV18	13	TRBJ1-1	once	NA	ASSPREGDGTEAF
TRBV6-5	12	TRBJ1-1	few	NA	ASSPMTDNTEAF
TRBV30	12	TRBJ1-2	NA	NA	AWNGAAVSIGYT
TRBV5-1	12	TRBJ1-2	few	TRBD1	ASSFTDRDYGYT
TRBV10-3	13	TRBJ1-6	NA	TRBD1	AIRYTRDRDSPLH
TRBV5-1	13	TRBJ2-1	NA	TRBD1	ASSVTGGGYNEQF
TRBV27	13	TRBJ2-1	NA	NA	ASSFFGVFANEQF
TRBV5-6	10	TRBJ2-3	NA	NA	ASSLADSTQY
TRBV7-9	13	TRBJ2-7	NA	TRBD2	ASSFRGGEAWEQY
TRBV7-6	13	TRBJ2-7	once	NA	ASSLDAAGGYEQY
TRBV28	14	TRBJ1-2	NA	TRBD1	ASSLTGAPTNYGYT
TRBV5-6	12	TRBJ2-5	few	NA	ASSLVLRLETQY
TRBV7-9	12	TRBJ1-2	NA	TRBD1	ASSQQGENYGYT
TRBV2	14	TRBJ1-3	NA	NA	ASSEAPGVPGNTIY
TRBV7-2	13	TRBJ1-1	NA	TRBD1	ASSSETGFSTEAF
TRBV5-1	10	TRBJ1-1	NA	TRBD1	ASEMAGGKAF
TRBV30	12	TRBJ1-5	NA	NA	AWTPNGQNQPQH
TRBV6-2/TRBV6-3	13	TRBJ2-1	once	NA	ASSYMGRDDNEQF
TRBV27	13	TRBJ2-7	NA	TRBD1	ASSSFGTGVYEQY
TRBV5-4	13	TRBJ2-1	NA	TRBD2	ASSSTSGGYNEQF
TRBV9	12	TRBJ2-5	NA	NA	ASSVEGRQETQY
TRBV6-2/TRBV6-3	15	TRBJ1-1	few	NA	ASSYSDVGGGRTEAF
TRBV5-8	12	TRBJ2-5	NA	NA	ASSLGASQETQY
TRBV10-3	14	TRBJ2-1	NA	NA	AISEGSRVRMNEQF
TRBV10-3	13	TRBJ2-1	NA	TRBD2	AISGEREGYNEQF
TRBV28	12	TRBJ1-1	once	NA	ASSSSPLTVEAF
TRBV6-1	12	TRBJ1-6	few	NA	ASSEAAAIPPLH
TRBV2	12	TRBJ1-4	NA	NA	ASSEASGGEKLF
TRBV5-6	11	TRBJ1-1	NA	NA	ASSWGLNTEAF
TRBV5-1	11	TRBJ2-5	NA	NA	ASRDQGWETQY
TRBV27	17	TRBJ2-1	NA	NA	ASSLSITWRLSSYNEQF
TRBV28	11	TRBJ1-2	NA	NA	ASSVPQFLGYT
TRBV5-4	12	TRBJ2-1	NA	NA	ASSLLGGPPEQF
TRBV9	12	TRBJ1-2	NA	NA	ASTPGHTNYGYT
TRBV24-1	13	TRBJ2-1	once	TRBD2	ATSDSGLAGDEQF
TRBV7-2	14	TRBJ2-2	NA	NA	ASSLNRVTNTGELF